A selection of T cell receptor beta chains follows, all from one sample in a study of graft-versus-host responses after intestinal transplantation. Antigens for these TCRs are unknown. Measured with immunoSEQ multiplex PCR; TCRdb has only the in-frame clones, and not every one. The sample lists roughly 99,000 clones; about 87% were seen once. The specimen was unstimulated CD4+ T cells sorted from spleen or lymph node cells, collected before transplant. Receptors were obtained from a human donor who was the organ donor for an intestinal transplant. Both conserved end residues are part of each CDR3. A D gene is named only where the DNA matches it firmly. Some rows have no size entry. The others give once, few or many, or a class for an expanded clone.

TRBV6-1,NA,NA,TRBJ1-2,TGTGCCAGCATCCCGGGGGGGGTCAGCGGCTACACCTTC,CASIPGGVSGYTF
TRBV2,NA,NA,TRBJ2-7,TGTGCCAGCAGTGAAGTAAGTAGCGGAGCCTACGAGCAGTACTTC,CASSEVSSGAYEQYF
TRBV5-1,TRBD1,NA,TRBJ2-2,TGCGCCAGCAGCTTTACAGGGGAAGGGGAGCTGTTTTTT,CASSFTGEGELFF
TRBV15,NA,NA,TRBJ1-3,TGTGCCACCAGCAGAGATTTGGCAGGCTCTGGAAACACCATATATTTT,CATSRDLAGSGNTIYF
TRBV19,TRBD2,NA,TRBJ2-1,TGTGCCAGTAGTATAGATACGCGACTAGCGGGACGGTATGAGCAGTTCTTC,CASSIDTRLAGRYEQFF
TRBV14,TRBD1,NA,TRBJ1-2,TGTGCCAGCAGCCCCGGGACAGGGTATGATGGCTACACCTTC,CASSPGTGYDGYTF
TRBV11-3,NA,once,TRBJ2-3,TGTGCCAGCAGCTTAGATACGCAGTATTTT,CASSLDTQYF
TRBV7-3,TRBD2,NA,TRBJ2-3,TGTGCCAGCAGCTTAAATCCCTCCCGGGGGGTAGCGGGGGGGATCACAGATACGCAGTATTTT,CASSLNPSRGVAGGITDTQYF
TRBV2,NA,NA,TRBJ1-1,TGTGCCAGCAGGTTGGGGTCTCCCTCAGAAGCTTTCTTT,CASRLGSPSEAFF
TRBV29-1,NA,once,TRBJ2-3,TGCAGCGTCCACCGGGGGAGCCTAAGCACAGATACGCAGTATTTT,CSVHRGSLSTDTQYF
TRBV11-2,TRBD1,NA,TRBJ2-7,TGTGCCAGCAGCTGGGGACAGGGCTCCTACGAGCAGTACTTC,CASSWGQGSYEQYF
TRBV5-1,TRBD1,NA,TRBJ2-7,TGCGCCAGCAGCCCTAATACCGGGACAGGGAACGAGCAGTACTTC,CASSPNTGTGNEQYF
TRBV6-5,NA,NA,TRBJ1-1,TGTGCCAGCAGTCCACAGACACCTGCGAACACTGAAGCTTTCTTT,CASSPQTPANTEAFF
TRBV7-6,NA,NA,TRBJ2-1,TGTGCCAGCAGCTCCAGGGCGCCGGGGGAGTCGGGGGCCCGAGAGCAGTTCTTC,CASSSRAPGESGAREQFF
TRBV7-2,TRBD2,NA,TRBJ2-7,TGTGCCAGCAGCCATGCGCTTAGTCTAGCGGACAACTACGAGCAGTACTTC,CASSHALSLADNYEQYF
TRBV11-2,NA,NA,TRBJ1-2,TGTGCCAGCAGCTCACTGGAACGGAACTATGGCTACACCTTC,CASSSLERNYGYTF
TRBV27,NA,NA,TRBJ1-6,TGTGCCAGCAGGGGATGGGGCGGGCCGGGAGATTCACCCCTCCACTTT,CASRGWGGPGDSPLHF
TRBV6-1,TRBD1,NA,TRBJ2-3,TGTGCCAGCAGGGACAGGCATACGCAGTATTTT,CASRDRHTQYF